What follows are 24 T cell receptor beta chains derived from one specimen sequenced in a study of blood T cell repertoires in COVID-19. TCRdb's table, derived via immunoSEQ multiplex PCR, lists solely in-frame clones and lacks some. The top ten clones hold more than 0.25% of a sample with around 700,000 clones, around 90% of them seen once. The specimen was peripheral blood. The receptors were gathered from a woman between 18 and 30 years old with acute or convalescent COVID-19.

A word on this clone: Other DNA sequences of this sample code for an identical CDR3. The rearrangement links TRBV5-1 to TRBJ1-1; 7 bases are a match to TRBD1. The CDR3 is made up of 14 amino acids. V shed 0 bases, J shed 4 bases, and the junction held 3 bases outside the gene matches. Germline V gene data show CDR1 as SGHRS and CDR2 as YFSETQ. In nucleotides, the CDR3 is TGCGCCAGCAGCTTGGCCGCAGGGGGCACTGAAGCTTTCTTT. Translating it yields CASSLAAGGTEAFF.

The rearrangement links TRBV10-3 to TRBJ1-2; TRBD1 agrees at 7 bases. V was clipped by 3 bases and J by 4 bases; unmatched bases: 8. This CDR3 comprises 15 residues. The V gene's germline CDR1 is ENHRY and CDR2 SYGVKD. In nucleotides, the CDR3 is TGTGCCATCAGTGATTCGGGACAGCTTTTCTATGGCTACACCTTC. Its protein is CAISDSGQLFYGYTF.

The CDR3 spells CASSLLDWGGGGYTF. In DNA form, the CDR3 reads TGTGCCAGCAGTTTATTAGACTGGGGAGGGGGTGGCTACACCTTC. The chain has TRBV28 and TRBJ1-2; weak D call: TRBD1 (6 bases). This CDR3 is 15 amino acids long. CDR1 and CDR2 (germline): MDHEN, SYDVKM. V was shortened by 1 base and J by 7 bases, with 16 bases between the two germline ends.

This clone is a singleton in its sample. The V and J genes are TRBV7-9 and TRBJ2-2, with 9 bases matching TRBD1. This CDR3 spans 18 amino acids. Losses at the gene ends were 6 bases for V and 1 base for J; bases not matched to a gene: 12. The germline V gene encodes CDR1 SEHNR and CDR2 FQNEAQ (reference sequence). CDR3 sequence: CASRGLLPGQGNTGELFF. CDR3 sequence (DNA): TGTGCCAGCAGGGGTCTTCTCCCGGGACAGGGGAACACCGGGGAGCTGTTTTTT. The complete variable domain, with remaining parts taken from reference TRBV7-9 and TRBJ2-2, reads DTGVSQNPRHKITKRGQNVTFRCDPISEHNRLYWYRQTLGQGPEFLTYFQNEAQLEKSRLLSDRFSAERPKGSFSTLEIQRTEQGDSAMYLCASRGLLPGQGNTGELFFGEGSRLTVL.

V is TRBV7-8 and J is TRBJ2-3; possibly TRBD2 for D (6 bases). The CDR3 contains 16 residues. Trimming took 5 bases from V and 0 from J, leaving 15 bases between them. CDR1 SGHVS and CDR2 FQNEAQ come from the germline V gene. The CDR3 protein is CASSANAGTSTDTQYF. Here the CDR3 DNA reads TGTGCCAGCAGCGCAAACGCCGGGACTAGCACAGATACGCAGTATTTT.

The rearrangement uses TRBV4-1 and TRBJ1-1, with 9 bases fitting TRBD1. With 2 bases clipped from V and 1 base from J, the junction kept 2 bases outside the gene matches. Germline V gene data show CDR1 as MGHRA and CDR2 as YSYEKL. The length of the CDR3 is 15 residues. In nucleotides, the CDR3 is TGCGCCAGCAGCCAAAACAGGGGGCGGAACACTGAAGCTTTCTTT. This gives the protein CASSQNRGRNTEAFF.

DNA of the CDR3: TGCGCCAGCAGCTTGGCCTCTCAGGTCCCCTCTGGAAACACCATATATTTT. Encoded protein: CASSLASQVPSGNTIYF. The chain recombines TRBV5-1 with TRBJ1-3; D is unclear. Trimming cost V 0 bases and J 0 bases, with 13 bases left between them. Germline-derived CDR1 and CDR2 are SGHRS and YFSETQ. The CDR3 totals 17 residues.

The gene calls are TRBV27 and TRBJ1-2; D may be TRBD1 (6 bases). From germline, CDR1 is MNHEY and CDR2 SMNVEV (reference sequence). Trimming pared 2 bases from V and 8 bases from J, leaving 18 bases between. The CDR3 consists of 15 residues. The CDR3 DNA is TGTGCCAGCAGTTTAGGGTCGGGGGGCGCTTGGGGCTACACCTTC. Translated: CASSLGSGGAWGYTF.

The chain couples TRBV7-2 to TRBJ2-7, with TRBD1 as a possible D gene (5 bases). The CDR3 consists of 15 residues. V was pared by 1 base and J by 4 bases, with 14 bases between. CDR1 SGHTA and CDR2 FQGNSA come from the germline V gene. In nucleotides, the CDR3 is TGTGCCAGCAGCTTAGTGGCAGGGTTGGGGTACGAGCAGTACTTC. It encodes CASSLVAGLGYEQYF. The full variable domain, completed using reference TRBV7-2 and TRBJ2-7, is GAGVSQSPSNKVTEKGKDVELRCDPISGHTALYWYRQSLGQGLEFLIYFQGNSAPDKSGLPSDRFSAERTGGSVSTLTIQRTQQEDSAVYLCASSLVAGLGYEQYFGPGTRLTVT.

This chain joins TRBV6-2 or TRBV6-3 and TRBJ1-1; D may be TRBD1 (5 bases). Germline CDR1 MNHEY, CDR2 SVGEGT. V shed 5 bases and J shed 4 bases, with 17 bases lying between them. The CDR3 runs to 15 residues. DNA for the CDR3: TGTGCCAGCAGTATGATGAAACTGGGGGGCACTGAAGCTTTCTTT. Its translation: CASSMMKLGGTEAFF.

This chain links TRBV4-1 with TRBJ2-3, with 9 bases lining up with TRBD2. CDR3 length equals 14 residues. CDR1 and CDR2 (germline): MGHRA, YSYEKL. V trimming: 1 base; J trimming: 6 bases; junction bases outside the gene matches: 2. The chain's CDR3 is CASSQGTSADTQYF. Written as DNA, the CDR3 is TGCGCCAGCAGCCAAGGGACTAGCGCGGATACGCAGTATTTT.

V is TRBV13 and J is TRBJ2-1; 8 bases are shared with TRBD2. The CDR3 totals 15 residues. Losses at the gene ends were 5 bases for V and 3 bases for J; bases not matched to a gene: 6. The V gene's germline CDR1 is PRHDT and CDR2 FYEKMQ (reference sequence). CDR3 residues: CASSAVSGNYNEQFF. For the CDR3, the DNA is TGTGCCAGCAGCGCAGTTAGCGGGAACTACAATGAGCAGTTCTTC.

The V gene is TRBV10-3, the J gene TRBJ1-2; D might be TRBD1 (6 bases). Germline assignment: CDR1 ENHRY and CDR2 SYGVKD. The CDR3 totals 14 residues. V dropped 6 bases and J dropped 5 bases, with 16 bases sitting between them. The CDR3 coding sequence is TGTGCCATCAGAGAGCAGGGGTTTTGGTATGGCTACACCTTC. The encoded protein is CAIREQGFWYGYTF.

The chain uses TRBV6-5 and TRBJ1-3; D is unclear. Between the trimmed V and J ends, which lost 7 bases and 4 bases, there was a span of 11 bases. The CDR3 spans 13 residues. CDR1 MNHEY and CDR2 SVGAGI come from the germline V gene. DNA of the CDR3: TGTGCCAGCACCGAACTCTTGGGAAACACCATATATTTT. Residues: CASTELLGNTIYF.

This chain joins TRBV5-4 and TRBJ2-7; D is uncertain. Looked up from germline, CDR1 is SGHNT and CDR2 is YYREEE (reference sequence). V lost 4 bases and J 2 bases, leaving 13 bases between the germline ends. This CDR3 is 14 amino acids long. CDR3 coding DNA: TGTGCCAGCAGCCCGCGGCTACCCACCTACGAGCAGTACTTC. Amino acids: CASSPRLPTYEQYF. The full variable domain, completed using reference TRBV5-4 and TRBJ2-7, is ETGVTQSPTHLIKTRGQQVTLRCSSQSGHNTVSWYQQALGQGPQFIFQYYREEENGRGNFPPRFSGLQFPNYSSELNVNALELDDSALYLCASSPRLPTYEQYFGPGTRLTVT.

The chain joins TRBV4-2 to TRBJ2-6, with D unclear. V was cut by 0 bases and J by 3 bases, with 9 bases left in between. The CDR3 sequence is 16 residues long. From germline, CDR1 is LGHNA and CDR2 YNFKEQ. CDR3 sequence: CASSQERGGGANVLTF. In nucleotides, the CDR3 is TGTGCCAGCAGCCAAGAAAGAGGCGGTGGGGCCAACGTCCTGACTTTC.

The V and J genes are TRBV27 and TRBJ1-5; the D gene is possibly TRBD1 (5 bases). V dropped 6 bases and J dropped 6 bases, with 15 bases sitting between them. The CDR3 sequence is 14 residues long. The germline V gene has CDR1 MNHEY and CDR2 SMNVEV (reference sequence). CDR3 coding DNA: TGTGCCAGCAGGCGATCAGGGTTCGGTCAGCCCCAGCATTTT. Protein: CASRRSGFGQPQHF.

The V and J genes are TRBV19 and TRBJ1-6, with D perhaps TRBD1 (5 bases). Germline CDR1 LNHDA, CDR2 SQIVND (reference sequence). The V gene lost 5 bases and the J gene lost 10 bases, with 18 bases spanning the gap. This CDR3 contains 15 residues. The CDR3 DNA follows: TGTGCCAGTAGTTTTTCGGACGGGGGGGTGTCACCCCTCCACTTT. This sequence encodes CASSFSDGGVSPLHF. Supplemented by reference TRBV19 and TRBJ1-6, the full variable domain reads DGGITQSPKYLFRKEGQNVTLSCEQNLNHDAMYWYRQDPGQGLRLIYYSQIVNDFQKGDIAEGYSVSREKKESFPLTVTSAQKNPTAFYLCASSFSDGGVSPLHFGNGTRLTVT.

The chain employs TRBV5-4 and TRBJ2-1, with TRBD1 identical over 9 bases. Losses at the gene ends were 4 bases for V and 8 bases for J; bases not matched to a gene: 13. CDR1 is SGHNT, CDR2 YYREEE, per germline (reference sequence). CDR3 length: 16 amino acids. DNA of the CDR3: TGTGCCAGCAGCCCTACCACGACAGGGGGGGGCTATGAGCAGTTCTTC. As protein: CASSPTTTGGGYEQFF. The variable domain in full, completed from reference TRBV5-4 and TRBJ2-1, reads ETGVTQSPTHLIKTRGQQVTLRCSSQSGHNTVSWYQQALGQGPQFIFQYYREEENGRGNFPPRFSGLQFPNYSSELNVNALELDDSALYLCASSPTTTGGGYEQFFGPGTRLTVL.

Comments on this clone: The identical CDR3 is also encoded by other nucleotide sequences in the sample. The chain combines TRBV11-2 with TRBJ2-1; 15 nucleotides align to TRBD2. Germline CDR1 SGHAT, CDR2 FQNNGV. This CDR3 contains 17 residues. V lost 4 bases to trimming and J lost 4 bases; unmatched junction nucleotides: 5. The CDR3 spells CASSSGLAGGSYNEQFF. Written as DNA, the CDR3 is TGTGCCAGCAGCTCGGGACTAGCGGGGGGCTCTTACAATGAGCAGTTCTTC.

The chain is built from TRBV6-5 and TRBJ1-6; D may be TRBD1 (6 bases). The germline CDR1 and CDR2 sequences are MNHEY and SVGAGI. CDR3 length: 13 amino acids. V lost 7 bases and J lost 5, with 9 bases in between. The CDR3 DNA reads TGTGCCAGCACCAGACAGGATAATTCACCCCTCCACTTT. Its translation: CASTRQDNSPLHF.

The chain joins TRBV29-1 to TRBJ2-1; 10 bases fit TRBD2. The CDR3 runs 15 residues. Germline CDR1 and CDR2: SQVTM and ANQGSEA. V dropped 2 bases and J dropped 0; count of bases not matched to a gene: 1. CDR3 residues: CSVEQRGGSYNEQFF. The CDR3, as DNA: TGCAGCGTTGAACAGCGGGGGGGCTCCTACAATGAGCAGTTCTTC.

The chain uses TRBV6-5 and TRBJ2-1; D possibly corresponds to TRBD2 (5 bases). The CDR3 totals 15 residues. Per germline, CDR1 MNHEY and CDR2 SVGAGI. The ends were cut back, 9 bases at V and 5 bases at J, with 20 bases in the middle. CDR3 nucleotides: TGTGCCAGTCTATGGTTTTGGCGGGCCGACAATGAGCAGTTCTTC. This sequence encodes CASLWFWRADNEQFF.

The rearrangement uses TRBV5-6 and TRBJ2-2, with a possible D match to TRBD1 (6 bases). The V gene's germline CDR1 is SGHDT and CDR2 YYEEEE. The V and J ends lost 2 bases and 2 bases respectively, with 10 bases between them. The CDR3 is made up of 15 amino acids. Written as DNA, the CDR3 is TGTGCCAGCAGCTTAGGGGGTTTTAACACCGGGGAGCTGTTTTTT. This encodes CASSLGGFNTGELFF.